The T cell receptor (beta chain) described here comes from a study of blood T cell repertoires in COVID-19. Libraries were prepared by immunoSEQ multiplex PCR; TCRdb keeps only in-frame clonotypes and omits some of them. Of more than 300,000 clones detected, around 89% appear once; the ten largest clones hold approximately 1.2%. This study enrolled people aged roughly 18 to 89 from approximately 24 US geographic areas. Germline CDR1 and CDR2: SGHRS and YFSETQ. Trimming shortened V by 4 bases and J by 2 bases, and 12 bases separated the two germline ends. This CDR3 is 14 amino acids long. This chain links TRBV5-1 with TRBJ1-1; a weak D match, TRBD1 (5 bases). The TCR originated in a woman in her late teens or twenties who had recovered from COVID-19. The specimen sequenced was PBMCs or T cells enriched from blood (not recorded which). The CDR3 loop reads CASSLTGSNTEAFF. The DNA for the CDR3 is TGCGCCAGCAGCCTCACAGGATCCAACACTGAAGCTTTCTTT. The complete variable domain, with remaining parts taken from reference TRBV5-1 and TRBJ1-1, reads KAGVTQTPRYLIKTRGQQVTLSCSPISGHRSVSWYQQTPGQGLQFLFEYFSETQRNKGNFPGRFSGRQFSNSRSEMNVSTLELGDSALYLCASSLTGSNTEAFFGQGTRLTVV.